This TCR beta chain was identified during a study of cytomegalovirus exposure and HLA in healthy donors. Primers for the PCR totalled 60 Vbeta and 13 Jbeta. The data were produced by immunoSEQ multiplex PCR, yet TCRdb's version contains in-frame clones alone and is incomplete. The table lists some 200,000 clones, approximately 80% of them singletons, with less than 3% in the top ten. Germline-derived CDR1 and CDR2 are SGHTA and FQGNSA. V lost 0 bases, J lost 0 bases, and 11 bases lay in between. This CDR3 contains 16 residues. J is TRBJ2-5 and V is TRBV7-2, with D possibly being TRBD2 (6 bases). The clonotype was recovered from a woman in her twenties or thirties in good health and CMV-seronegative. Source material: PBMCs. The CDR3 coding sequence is TGTGCCAGCAGCTTAGCGGGAGGTAGATACCAAGAGACCCAGTACTTC. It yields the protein CASSLAGGRYQETQYF.